The source of this T cell receptor (beta chain) is a study of vaccination and CD4 T cells after COVID-19 (dated by TCRdb to the early 2020s). A note on the overall study: Convalescent patients had a positive SARS-CoV-2 result on nasal swab PCR, and of these patients, nine had mild disease and one had severe disease. In the convalescent cohort there were six males and four females, among whom were two Hispanic individuals, seven Caucasians, two Asians and one multiracial person. Each participant got two doses of either the Pfizer-BioNTech BNT162b2 vaccine (n=8) or the Moderna mRNA-1273 vaccine (n=2). Post-COVID blood samples were collected from convalescent patients a median of about 92 days after diagnosis, with a range of roughly 30 to 161 days. Post-vaccine blood samples were collected a median of about 72 days after the second vaccine dose, ranging from about 13 to 241 days. For stimulating the cultures, overlapping spike peptide pools were used, derived from SARS-CoV-2 as well as from the common cold coronaviruses HCoV-NL63, HCoV-OC43 and HCoV-229E. As controls, cultures received a CEFX viral epitope pool (the positive control), an HIV-1 Nef peptide pool (the negative control), or no peptide at all. In under twelve COVID-19 convalescent patients and several infection-naive healthy vaccine recipients, researchers compared the spike-specific CD4+ TCR repertoire from before mRNA vaccination with the repertoire from after.

The meaning of the sample's treatment or condition label: approximately nine-day PBMC culture with coronavirus spike peptide pools or control peptides (ViraFEST assay). The study used the ViraFEST assay, which expanded antigen-specific T cells with peptide pools and then identified expanded clonotypes by TCR sequencing. Positive SARS-CoV-2 PCR tests in the convalescent patients dated from March to December 2020, before Alpha, Beta and Delta variants emerged in the United States. Fewer than 2.5 million PBMCs per well were cultured in IMDM with roughly 5% human AB serum and approximately 9.1 IU/ml IL-2, plus 10 ug/ml peptide pools. On days 3 and 7, half of the culture medium was replaced with fresh IL-2-containing medium. After 10 to 11 days of culture, CD4+ T cells were isolated by negative selection with the EasySep CD4+ T cell isolation kit. PBMCs were separated from whole blood using Ficoll-Paque Plus gradient centrifugation and then either used fresh or cryopreserved at -140C. Each culture condition was generally run in triplicate wells.

CDR1 and CDR2, per the germline V gene (reference sequence), are DFQATT and SNEGSKA. Reading from cysteine to phenylalanine, the CDR3 counts 16 amino acids. Only the CDR3 DNA is retained, 48 bases long and in frame from the first base. V is cut back by 0 bases and J by 4 bases, with 10 bases in the junction unmatched. With regard to this clonotype: What this receptor recognizes is not known. Base qualities are not recorded, but no much larger clone differs from it by a single base.

General conclusions and limits of the study: An increase in the median number of SARS-CoV-2-reactive clonotypes from approximately 21 after infection to 38 after vaccination was observed, but the change was not found to be significant. In convalescent patients, a median approximately 83% of post-vaccine SARS-CoV-2-reactive clones were detected only after vaccination, suggesting vaccine-specific priming. Only a relatively small number of convalescent patients were included in the study, and early timepoints following natural infection were not analyzed. Of the vaccine-specific clones found in convalescent patients, nearly all (304 of 307) were mono-reactive for SARS-CoV-2 spike instead of being cross-reactive with common cold coronaviruses.

The protocol used for the library was PCR. DNA from cultured CD4+ T cells underwent TCR sequencing with the Oncomine TCR Beta short-read assay at the Johns Hopkins FTIC core. The QIAamp micro DNA kit was used to extract genomic DNA from the cultured CD4+ T cells. Oncomine TCR Beta libraries from cultured CD4+ T cells were pooled using unique dual indexes and sequenced on an Illumina iSeq 100. The study's processing was this. Non-productive sequences were removed, and CDR3s that did not start with C, did not end with F or W, or were shorter than 7 amino acids were discarded. The MANAFEST web application identified antigen-specific clonotypes by comparing peptide-stimulated wells against reference wells and other culture wells. To be called positive, a clone needed an FDR below 0.05, an odds ratio above 5, and a productive frequency above 0.1% in at least two of three replicate wells. Clonotypes that were significantly expanded in both SARS-CoV-2 spike wells and at least one common cold coronavirus spike condition were defined as cross-reactive. CDR3 homology was assessed with Levenshtein distances (stringdist) and unrooted phylogenetic trees (ape) in R version 3.6.1. TCRdb reanalyzed the raw reads on its own, using fastp at Q25 for trimming and MiXCR for clone calling, and kept in-frame beta chains. CDR3 protein sequences are deduplicated, and each keeps its most common genes and DNA. The V and J calls, along with clone size, are taken from TCRdb and not from the paper's own processing. This sample is represented by roughly 7,000 distinct CDR3 sequences; 70% to 80% of them were singletons. The ten most abundant clones make up 30% to 40% of the sample.

The sequencing sample was made of CD4+ T cells from blood, cultured in vitro. Recombination linked TRBV20-1 to TRBJ2-5; the junction holds 8 bases that match TRBD1. The source of this sequence is a human donor who had recovered from COVID-19. The DNA sequence is as follows: TGCAGTGCTAGAGATCTAGCCTCTACAGGGGGAGAGACCCAGTACTTC. This gives the protein CSARDLASTGGETQYF.